The 32 T cell receptor beta chains listed next were all sequenced from one sample in a study of beta chain features in type 1 diabetes. Reverse transcription of all isolated RNA meant that expressed TCRB transcripts were sequenced. TCRdb's copy holds only in-frame clones and misses some; the assay was immunoSEQ multiplex PCR. The sample gives around 310,000 clones, roughly 11% of which show up once; over 0.015% is in the top ten. The sequenced sample consisted of naive CD4+ T cells from blood. These receptor sequences come from a woman under 40 in good health.

This clone was seen a few times. The V call is TRBV29-1, the J call TRBJ2-3, with 7 nucleotides matching TRBD1. Germline V gene sequence: CDR1 SQVTM, CDR2 ANQGSEA. The length of the CDR3 is 14 residues. V shed 0 bases and J 4 bases; nucleotides not matched to a gene: 4. The CDR3 protein is CSVEDPQGADTQYF. The CDR3, as DNA: TGCAGCGTTGAAGATCCCCAGGGGGCAGATACGCAGTATTTT.

This chain links TRBV5-1 with TRBJ2-5; 8 bases fit TRBD2. V lost 5 bases and J lost 4; bases outside the gene matches: 1. CDR1 is SGHRS and CDR2 is YFSETQ in the germline V gene. The CDR3 totals 12 residues. This CDR3 is CASSTSGETQYF. CDR3 bases: TGCGCCAGCAGTACTAGCGGAGAGACCCAGTACTTC.

The chain carries TRBV5-5 and TRBJ2-1; the match to TRBD2 covers 7 bases. Germline CDR1 is SGHKS and CDR2 is YYEKEE (reference sequence). This CDR3 spans 15 amino acids. J gave up 2 bases and V 3 bases, and 5 bases lay outside the gene matches. The CDR3 DNA is TGTGCCAGCAGCTCCATACGGGGGGCCTACAATGAGCAGTTCTTC. Encoded protein: CASSSIRGAYNEQFF.

This clone was recorded many times. V usage is TRBV21-1 and J usage is TRBJ2-6; whether TRBD1, the table's D call, matches the DNA was not checked. TRBV21-1 has pseudogene status. CDR3 size: 15 residues. This chain's CDR3 is CASVLAPLWANVLTF. The CDR3 DNA is TGTGCCAGCGTTCTGGCTCCGCTCTGGGCCAACGTCCTGACTTTC.

The rearrangement uses TRBV5-1 and TRBJ2-3; D possibly corresponds to TRBD1 (6 bases). CDR1 is SGHRS, CDR2 YFSETQ, per germline. V shed 4 bases and J shed 6 bases, with 9 bases lying between them. This CDR3 comprises 12 residues. The CDR3 is CASSGGSDTQYF. CDR3 coding DNA: TGCGCCAGCAGCGGGGGCTCTGATACGCAGTATTTT. Complete variable domain (other parts from reference TRBV5-1 and TRBJ2-3): KAGVTQTPRYLIKTRGQQVTLSCSPISGHRSVSWYQQTPGQGLQFLFEYFSETQRNKGNFPGRFSGRQFSNSRSEMNVSTLELGDSALYLCASSGGSDTQYFGPGTRLTVL.

The chain is built from TRBV12-5 and TRBJ2-3; possibly TRBD2 for D (6 bases). V was trimmed by 6 bases and J by 0 bases, leaving 10 bases between them. This CDR3 has 14 amino acids. Per the germline V gene, CDR1 is LGHNT and CDR2 is FRNRAP. As DNA, the CDR3 is TGTGCTAGTGGCCAAAGCGGGAGCACAGATACGCAGTATTTT. This encodes CASGQSGSTDTQYF.

This clone came up a few times. The chain carries TRBV11-2 and TRBJ2-5, with D maybe TRBD2 (6 bases). The CDR3 has 15 amino acids. CDR1 and CDR2 from the germline V gene are SGHAT and FQNNGV. The ends were cut back, 0 bases at V and 7 bases at J, with 15 bases in the middle. The CDR3 protein is CASSLDPLLGGTQYF. The CDR3 region has the DNA TGTGCCAGCAGCTTAGATCCATTGCTGGGGGGGACCCAGTACTTC.

There are a few counts of this clone. The rearrangement joins TRBV15 to TRBJ2-1; 7 bases agree with TRBD1. Germline V gene lookup returns CDR1 LNHNV and CDR2 YYDKDF (reference sequence). V shed 0 bases, J shed 4 bases, and the junction held 6 bases outside the gene matches. The CDR3 length is 16 residues. The CDR3 is CATSREGRGFYNEQFF. CDR3 DNA sequence: TGTGCCACCAGCAGAGAGGGCAGGGGGTTTTACAATGAGCAGTTCTTC.

V is TRBV7-9 and J is TRBJ2-7, with D perhaps TRBD2 (5 bases). CDR3 length equals 11 residues. Germline V gene sequence: CDR1 SEHNR, CDR2 FQNEAQ (reference sequence). V gave up 5 bases and J gave up 3 bases, with 5 bases separating them. The chain's CDR3 is CASSGSYEQYF. CDR3 DNA: TGTGCCAGCAGCGGGAGCTACGAGCAGTACTTC.

The gene calls are TRBV2 and TRBJ1-2; D uncertain. V dropped 3 bases and J dropped 0 bases, with 11 bases sitting between them. The CDR3 has 15 amino acids. Looked up from germline, CDR1 is SNHLY and CDR2 is FYNNEI. CDR3 protein: CASSEGPRSNYGYTF. The CDR3 region has the DNA TGTGCCAGCAGTGAGGGCCCCAGATCTAACTATGGCTACACCTTC.

The genes are TRBV19 and TRBJ2-5; tentatively, D is TRBD1 (6 bases). Germline CDR1 and CDR2: LNHDA and SQIVND (reference sequence). The ends were cut back, 6 bases at V and 5 bases at J, with 10 bases in the middle. This CDR3 is built from 12 residues. The CDR3 DNA follows: TGTGCCAGTAGCGCAGGGGTCGAGACCCAGTACTTC. Protein product: CASSAGVETQYF.

This sequence joins TRBV2 and TRBJ2-2; tentatively, D is TRBD2 (5 bases). Germline V lookup: CDR1 SNHLY, CDR2 FYNNEI. The CDR3 is 16 amino acids. V lost 2 bases, J lost 0 bases, and 10 bases lay in between. Written as DNA, the CDR3 is TGTGCCAGCAGTGAATTCGGAGGCGCGAACACCGGGGAGCTGTTTTTT. It encodes CASSEFGGANTGELFF.

V gene TRBV14 combines with J gene TRBJ2-5; a weak D match, TRBD2 (6 bases). The CDR3 totals 14 residues. Trimming took off 0 bases at V and 5 bases at J, with 10 bases between the two ends. The germline CDR1 and CDR2 sequences are SGHDN and FVKESK. This CDR3 reads CASSQDGRGETQYF. The DNA of the CDR3 is TGTGCCAGCAGCCAAGATGGACGGGGGGAGACCCAGTACTTC.

The chain is built from TRBV19 and TRBJ2-7; 10 bases fit TRBD2. Per germline, CDR1 LNHDA and CDR2 SQIVND (reference sequence). CDR3 length: 15 residues. The J segment lost 2 bases and the V segment lost 5 bases, leaving 6 bases of the junction unmatched. The CDR3 nucleotides are TGTGCCAGTAGTCCCCTAGCGGGGGATGCCTACGAGCAGTACTTC. Amino acids: CASSPLAGDAYEQYF.

This clone was detected only a few times. This sequence joins TRBV7-2 and TRBJ1-5; D is unclear. This CDR3 spans 14 amino acids. Deletions cut 2 bases from V and 4 bases from J, with 9 bases between. Looked up from germline, CDR1 is SGHTA and CDR2 is FQGNSA. The CDR3: CASSLNTANQPQHF. The CDR3 region has the DNA TGTGCCAGCAGCTTAAACACAGCTAATCAGCCCCAGCATTTT. Together with reference TRBV7-2 and TRBJ1-5, the CDR3 gives the full variable domain: GAGVSQSPSNKVTEKGKDVELRCDPISGHTALYWYRQSLGQGLEFLIYFQGNSAPDKSGLPSDRFSAERTGGSVSTLTIQRTQQEDSAVYLCASSLNTANQPQHFGDGTRLSIL.

This clone came up a few times. The chain joins TRBV29-1 to TRBJ1-2; 7 positions match TRBD1. Germline V gene lookup returns CDR1 SQVTM and CDR2 ANQGSEA. The CDR3 totals 15 residues. The ends lost 2 bases at V and 2 bases at J; junction bases unmatched: 8. CDR3 sequence (DNA): TGCAGCGTTGAACTAGGGGGCGCCTGGAACTATGGCTACACCTTC. Translating gives CSVELGGAWNYGYTF.

This clone has just a few counts. This chain connects TRBV6-5 to TRBJ2-7; 12 bases align to TRBD2. V lost 4 bases to trimming and J lost 2 bases; unmatched junction nucleotides: 0. The CDR3 totals 14 residues. CDR1 and CDR2 from the germline V gene are MNHEY and SVGAGI. The CDR3 reads CASSWTSGAYEQYF. The CDR3 bases are TGTGCCAGCAGTTGGACTAGCGGGGCCTACGAGCAGTACTTC.

This clone was counted between two and nine times. The chain has TRBV7-9 and TRBJ2-5, with 9 bases matching TRBD2. Unmatched junction bases numbered 11, after V lost 5 bases and J lost 4 bases. Germline V CDR1 and CDR2: SEHNR, FQNEAQ (reference sequence). This CDR3 region has 16 residues. CDR3 region: CASSPGQLAGAETQYF. In DNA form, the CDR3 reads TGTGCCAGCAGCCCCGGACAGTTAGCGGGAGCAGAGACCCAGTACTTC.

The rearrangement links TRBV6-5 to TRBJ2-7, with a tentative D call TRBD1 (6 bases). CDR1 and CDR2 from the germline V gene are MNHEY and SVGAGI. The CDR3 runs to 13 residues. Trimming removed 6 bases at V and 5 bases at J, with 14 bases between. The CDR3 is CASSPLQGNEQYF. The CDR3 bases are TGTGCCAGCAGCCCTTTACAGGGAAACGAGCAGTACTTC.

This clone was counted between two and nine times. V gene TRBV9 combines with J gene TRBJ2-1; 9 bases map to TRBD1. CDR3 size: 18 residues. V lost 4 bases to trimming and J lost 2 bases; unmatched junction nucleotides: 13. CDR1 is SGDLS, CDR2 YYNGEE, per germline. CDR3 sequence: CASSTRENRGLTYNEQFF. The CDR3 DNA sequence: TGTGCCAGCAGCACTCGGGAGAACAGGGGGCTCACCTACAATGAGCAGTTCTTC. Variable domain in full (rest from reference TRBV9 and TRBJ2-1): DSGVTQTPKHLITATGQRVTLRCSPRSGDLSVYWYQQSLDQGLQFLIQYYNGEERAKGNILERFSAQQFPDLHSELNLSSLELGDSALYFCASSTRENRGLTYNEQFFGPGTRLTVL.

This clone turned up a few times. This chain uses TRBV7-9 with TRBJ2-1, with a tentative D call TRBD2 (5 bases). Germline-derived CDR1 and CDR2 are SEHNR and FQNEAQ (reference sequence). CDR3 size: 13 residues. The V end was cut by 1 base, the J end by 10 bases, with 11 bases between. DNA for the CDR3: TGTGCCAGCAGCTTAGGATTAGCGAGGGAGCAGTTCTTC. Translation gives CASSLGLAREQFF.

The chain's CDR3 is CASSLRTGAYEQYF. The CDR3 nucleotides read TGTGCCAGCAGCTTAAGGACAGGAGCCTACGAGCAGTACTTC. The chain links TRBV11-2 to TRBJ2-7; 7 nucleotides align to TRBD1. The J segment lost 2 bases and the V segment lost 2 bases, leaving 3 bases of the junction unmatched. CDR1 SGHAT and CDR2 FQNNGV come from the germline V gene. The CDR3 covers 14 residues.

This clone occurred a few times. At the DNA level, this CDR3 is encoded by other sequences in the same sample as well. The chain employs TRBV28 and TRBJ2-5; no firm D call. The CDR3 runs 13 residues. V dropped 2 bases and J dropped 3 bases, with 7 bases sitting between them. Germline V CDR1 and CDR2: MDHEN, SYDVKM. The CDR3 loop is CASSLGQKETQYF. The CDR3, as DNA: TGTGCCAGCAGTTTAGGGCAGAAAGAGACCCAGTACTTC.

The V call is TRBV6-6, the J call TRBJ1-5, with 7 bases that match TRBD1. The CDR3 is made up of 14 amino acids. J was trimmed by 3 bases and V by 4 bases; bases with no gene match: 3. Germline CDR1 is MNHNY and CDR2 is SVGAGI (reference sequence). The CDR3 DNA is TGTGCCAGCAGTTGGGACAGAACCAATCAGCCCCAGCATTTT. This encodes CASSWDRTNQPQHF.

The chain uses TRBV13 and TRBJ2-1, with 11 nucleotides matching TRBD2. This CDR3 spans 19 amino acids. V lost 4 bases and J lost 4; bases outside the gene matches: 15. Germline lookup yields CDR1 PRHDT and CDR2 FYEKMQ (reference sequence). In DNA form, the CDR3 reads TGTGCCAGCAGCTCGTCACGACTAGCGGGGTTGATTAATTACAATGAGCAGTTCTTC. This encodes CASSSSRLAGLINYNEQFF.

The CDR3 protein is CASSYDYLSEQYF. The CDR3 DNA sequence: TGTGCCAGCAGTTACGACTACCTCTCCGAGCAGTACTTC. The chain is built from TRBV6-5 and TRBJ2-7, with D maybe TRBD2 (5 bases). V shed 2 bases and J shed 6 bases, with 11 bases lying between them. The CDR3 is 13 residues long. Germline V gene lookup returns CDR1 MNHEY and CDR2 SVGAGI.

The V and J genes are TRBV7-8 and TRBJ1-5, with D perhaps matching TRBD1 (6 bases). CDR1 is SGHVS, CDR2 FQNEAQ, per germline. The V end was cut by 5 bases, the J end by 3 bases, with 14 bases between. This CDR3 region has 15 residues. CDR3 loop: CASSGGRGVNQPQHF. CDR3 in DNA: TGTGCCAGCAGCGGCGGCAGGGGTGTCAATCAGCCCCAGCATTTT.

This clone was counted only a few times. The V call is TRBV7-3, the J call TRBJ2-5; D ambiguous. There are 15 residues in the CDR3. Per germline, CDR1 SGHTA and CDR2 FQGTGA. Trimming left V 2 bases short and J 4 bases short, with 14 bases between. The CDR3 DNA reads as TGTGCCAGCAGCTTATCGCGCGCTGGTGGAGAGACCCAGTACTTC. This codes for CASSLSRAGGETQYF.

This clone was observed a few times. The gene calls are TRBV11-2 and TRBJ2-6; 8 bases are a match to TRBD1. The J segment lost 0 bases and the V segment lost 5 bases, leaving 12 bases of the junction unmatched. The CDR3 runs 19 residues. Germline V CDR1 and CDR2: SGHAT, FQNNGV. CDR3 loop: CASSRKLPGQASGANVLTF. The CDR3 coding sequence is TGTGCCAGCAGCAGAAAACTCCCGGGACAGGCCTCTGGGGCCAACGTCCTGACTTTC.

The V call is TRBV9, the J call TRBJ2-6; 13 positions match TRBD2. The CDR3 spans 19 residues. With V trimmed by 4 bases and J by 3 bases, 10 bases remained unmatched. CDR1 is SGDLS, CDR2 YYNGEE, per germline. The CDR3 DNA is TGTGCCAGCAGCCCACGACTAGCGGGAGGTTTTATTGGGGCCAACGTCCTGACTTTC. Residues: CASSPRLAGGFIGANVLTF.

The chain recombines TRBV7-3 with TRBJ2-1; TRBD2 might be the D (5 bases). V lost 5 bases and J lost 2, with 16 bases in between. This CDR3 is built from 16 residues. Germline CDR1 is SGHTA and CDR2 is FQGTGA. This CDR3 reads CASSPGRVFPYNEQFF. In DNA, the CDR3 is TGTGCCAGCAGCCCCGGGCGGGTATTCCCCTACAATGAGCAGTTCTTC.

The rearrangement uses TRBV11-1 and TRBJ2-1, with TRBD1 matching over 9 bases. The CDR3 has 15 amino acids. Germline lookup yields CDR1 SGHAT and CDR2 FQDESV (reference sequence). Unmatched junction bases numbered 6, after V lost 2 bases and J lost 7 bases. This CDR3 is CASSLRDRDLNEQFF. The CDR3 region has the DNA TGTGCCAGCAGCTTACGGGACAGGGACCTGAATGAGCAGTTCTTC.